These T cell receptor beta chains were read from a single sample in a study of T cells in Graves' hyperthyroidism and ophthalmopathy. TCRdb passed the multiplex PCR reads through MiXCR, listing each CDR3 protein once. The data contain over 700,000 distinct CDR3 sequences, 35% of them singletons. Input material: blood. The receptors derive from a woman between 40 and 50 years old with Graves' hyperthyroidism. CDR3s include the opening cysteine and the closing phenylalanine or tryptophan. A D gene is named only where the DNA matches it firmly. Clone size is not always given. Where it is, it says once, few, many or a class for expanded clones.

d_gene	abundance	v_gene	j_gene	CDR3nt	CDR3aa
.	.	TRBV7-8	TRBJ1-3	TGTGCCAGCAGCTTAGAACCAGGGAGAAGAAACACCATATATTTT	CASSLEPGRRNTIYF
.	many	TRBV14	TRBJ1-2	TGTGCCAGCAGCCAAGCGGGGGGCTACGGCTACACCTTC	CASSQAGGYGYTF
.	many	TRBV29-1	TRBJ1-2	TGCAGCGTTGAGGGTGTCAGGGACTATGGCTACACCTTC	CSVEGVRDYGYTF
.	.	TRBV6-5	TRBJ1-1	TGTGCCAGCAGGCCACCTCCCCTTAGGGACACTGAAGCTTTCTTT	CASRPPPLRDTEAFF
TRBD1	many	TRBV29-1	TRBJ1-2	TGCAGCTGCCGGACAGGGGGCTCGGTTGGCTACACCTTC	CSCRTGGSVGYTF
.	.	TRBV12-3/TRBV12-4	TRBJ1-2	TGTGCCAGCAGTTTGGCAGGGGTTCAGGGCTACACCTTC	CASSLAGVQGYTF
.	few	TRBV14	TRBJ1-2	TGTGCCAGCTCACCAGGCGGGGACGGTAGTTATGGCTACACCTTC	CASSPGGDGSYGYTF
.	.	TRBV25-1	TRBJ1-2	TGTGCCAGCAGTTACCCTTCCCCAGCCTATGGCTACACCTTC	CASSYPSPAYGYTF
.	many	TRBV19	TRBJ1-1	TGTGCCAGTAGTATCGGTCCTGGGAACACTGAAGCTTTCTTT	CASSIGPGNTEAFF
.	once	TRBV30	TRBJ2-1	TGTGCCTGGAGTGCGCAGGTGAGCGATGAGCAGTTCTTC	CAWSAQVSDEQFF
TRBD1	many	TRBV2	TRBJ1-5	TGTGCCAGCAGTGAATTGGTGGACAGGGACAATCAGCCCCAGCATTTT	CASSELVDRDNQPQHF